The rows below give T cell receptor beta chains drawn from one sample of a study of Graves' ophthalmopathy and Graves' hyperthyroidism. Each CDR3 protein gets one entry after TCRdb re-called the multiplex PCR reads with MiXCR. In the table there are around 400,000 distinct CDR3 sequences, around 16% of which are singletons. Material for sequencing was peripheral blood. The receptor set was obtained from a woman aged 18-30 years with Graves' ophthalmopathy. Both conserved end residues are part of each CDR3. The order of the fields is CDR3 protein, CDR3 DNA, V gene, D gene, J gene, clone size. The D gene is left open where the match is weak. Clone size appears in some rows only: once, few, many, or a class for an expanded clone.

CDR3 protein: CASSPLTGAGQANFYGYTF
CDR3 DNA: TGTGCCAGCAGCCCCCTTACAGGGGCCGGCCAAGCGAACTTCTATGGCTACACCTTC
V gene: TRBV9
D gene: TRBD1
J gene: TRBJ1-2
clone size: many

CDR3 protein: CSAPIINSGELFF
CDR3 DNA: TGCAGTGCTCCCATAATAAACTCCGGGGAGCTGTTTTTT
V gene: TRBV20-1
D gene: NA
J gene: TRBJ2-2
clone size: many

CDR3 protein: CASSPRPLELFF
CDR3 DNA: TGTGCCAGCAGCCCCCGACCCTTGGAGCTGTTTTTT
V gene: TRBV12-3/TRBV12-4
D gene: NA
J gene: TRBJ2-2
clone size: many

CDR3 protein: CASGDSIDYEQYF
CDR3 DNA: TGTGCCAGCGGGGACAGCATAGACTACGAGCAGTACTTC
V gene: TRBV6-2/TRBV6-3
D gene: TRBD1
J gene: TRBJ2-7
clone size: many

CDR3 protein: CASLQTRGQGILSGNTIYF
CDR3 DNA: TGTGCCAGCCTTCAGACCCGGGGACAGGGGATTCTCTCTGGAAACACCATATATTTT
V gene: TRBV11-2
D gene: TRBD1
J gene: TRBJ1-3
clone size: NA

CDR3 protein: CAWGYLGGGNNQPQHF
CDR3 DNA: TGTGCCTGGGGATACCTTGGAGGGGGAAACAATCAGCCCCAGCATTTT
V gene: TRBV30
D gene: NA
J gene: TRBJ1-5
clone size: NA

CDR3 protein: CASSLDSTGSGNTIYF
CDR3 DNA: TGTGCCAGCAGCTTAGATTCCACAGGCTCTGGAAACACCATATATTTT
V gene: TRBV11-2
D gene: NA
J gene: TRBJ1-3
clone size: many

CDR3 protein: CASSYSPEYGYTF
CDR3 DNA: TGTGCCAGCAGTTACTCCCCGGAATATGGCTACACCTTC
V gene: TRBV6-5
D gene: NA
J gene: TRBJ1-2
clone size: many

CDR3 protein: CASSSPQGSTEAFF
CDR3 DNA: TGTGCCAGCAGTTCCCCACAGGGGTCCACTGAAGCTTTCTTT
V gene: TRBV28
D gene: TRBD1
J gene: TRBJ1-1
clone size: many

CDR3 protein: CASSDDGDYGYTF
CDR3 DNA: TGTGCCAGCAGCGACGACGGAGACTATGGCTACACCTTC
V gene: TRBV6-1
D gene: NA
J gene: TRBJ1-2
clone size: NA